The present T cell receptor (beta chain) was sequenced within a study of cytomegalovirus exposure and HLA in healthy donors. The PCR ran on 60 Vbeta and 13 Jbeta primers. The table came from immunoSEQ multiplex PCR; TCRdb's copy has only in-frame clones and leaves some out. The sample holds about 97,000 clones; 83% are singletons and the top ten take just over 2.5%. The CDR3 has 18 residues. The trim removed 2 bases at V and 4 bases at J, leaving 12 bases unmatched. Germline V gene data show CDR1 as SGHTA and CDR2 as FQGNSA. This clone was counted once. The V call is TRBV7-2, the J call TRBJ2-3; 10 positions agree with TRBD1. The sample comprised PBMCs. The receptor comes from a man aged 35 to 55 in good health and CMV-seronegative. The CDR3 loop is CASSLRIGIGQGADTQYF. The CDR3 DNA reads TGTGCCAGCAGCTTAAGGATCGGGATCGGACAGGGGGCAGATACGCAGTATTTT.